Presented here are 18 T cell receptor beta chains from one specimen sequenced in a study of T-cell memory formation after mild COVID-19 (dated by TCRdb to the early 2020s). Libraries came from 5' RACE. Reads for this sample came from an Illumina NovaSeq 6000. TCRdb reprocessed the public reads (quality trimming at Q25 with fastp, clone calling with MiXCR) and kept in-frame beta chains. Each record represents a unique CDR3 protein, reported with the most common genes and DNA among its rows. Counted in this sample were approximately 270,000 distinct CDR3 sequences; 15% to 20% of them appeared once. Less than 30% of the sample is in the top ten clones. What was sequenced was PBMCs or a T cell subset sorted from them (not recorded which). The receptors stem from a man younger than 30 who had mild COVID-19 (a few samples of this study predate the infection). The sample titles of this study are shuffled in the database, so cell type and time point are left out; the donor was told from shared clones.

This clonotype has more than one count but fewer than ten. CDR3 DNA sequence: TGCGCCAGCAGCCTCTTCGCCGTTTCGACTAGCACAGATACGCAGTATTTT. Its protein is CASSLFAVSTSTDTQYF. The genes are TRBV5-1 and TRBJ2-3; no definite D call. CDR1 is SGHRS, CDR2 YFSETQ, per germline. V lost 4 bases and J lost 0, with 18 bases in between. The CDR3 length is 17 residues.

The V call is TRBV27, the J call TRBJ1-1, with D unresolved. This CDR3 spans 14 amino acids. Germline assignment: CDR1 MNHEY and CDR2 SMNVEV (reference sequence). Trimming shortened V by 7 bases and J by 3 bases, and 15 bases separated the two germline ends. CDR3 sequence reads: CASKRADPYTEAFF. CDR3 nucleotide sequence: TGTGCCAGCAAAAGGGCCGACCCTTACACTGAAGCTTTCTTT.

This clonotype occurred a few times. CDR3 loop: CASTVDGFLDYGYTF. CDR3 DNA sequence: TGTGCCAGCACCGTGGACGGGTTTTTGGACTATGGCTACACCTTC. The chain is built from TRBV6-6 and TRBJ1-2, with D unclear. The CDR3 length is 15 residues. V was trimmed by 7 bases and J by 3 bases, leaving 18 bases between them. The germline V gene has CDR1 MNHNY and CDR2 SVGAGI (reference sequence).

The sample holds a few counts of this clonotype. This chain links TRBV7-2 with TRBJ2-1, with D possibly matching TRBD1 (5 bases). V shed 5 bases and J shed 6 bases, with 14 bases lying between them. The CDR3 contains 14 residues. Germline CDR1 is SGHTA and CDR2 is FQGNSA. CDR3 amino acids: CASSPQGSPNEQFF. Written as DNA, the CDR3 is TGTGCCAGCAGCCCCCAGGGTTCACCCAATGAGCAGTTCTTC.

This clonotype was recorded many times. Here the CDR3 reads CASSLALGGGTDTQYF. CDR3 coding DNA: TGCGCCAGCAGCTTGGCCCTGGGCGGGGGCACAGATACGCAGTATTTT. The chain is built from TRBV5-1 and TRBJ2-3; tentative D call: TRBD2 (6 bases). The CDR3 has 16 residues. Between the trimmed V and J ends, which lost 0 bases and 1 base, there was a span of 12 bases. Germline loops: CDR1 SGHRS, CDR2 YFSETQ.

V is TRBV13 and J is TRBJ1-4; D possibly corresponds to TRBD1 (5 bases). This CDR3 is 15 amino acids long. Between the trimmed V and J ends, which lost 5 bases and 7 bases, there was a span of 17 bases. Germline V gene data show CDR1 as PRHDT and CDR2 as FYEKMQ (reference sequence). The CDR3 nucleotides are TGTGCCAGCAGCCCGCCACGGGGGGGACCTGAAAAACTGTTTTTT. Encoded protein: CASSPPRGGPEKLFF.

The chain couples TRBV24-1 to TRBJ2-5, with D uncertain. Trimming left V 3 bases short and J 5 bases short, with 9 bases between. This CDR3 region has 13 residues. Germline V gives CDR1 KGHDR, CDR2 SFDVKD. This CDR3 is CATSDPLLETQYF. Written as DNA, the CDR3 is TGTGCCACCAGTGATCCCCTTCTGGAGACCCAGTACTTC.

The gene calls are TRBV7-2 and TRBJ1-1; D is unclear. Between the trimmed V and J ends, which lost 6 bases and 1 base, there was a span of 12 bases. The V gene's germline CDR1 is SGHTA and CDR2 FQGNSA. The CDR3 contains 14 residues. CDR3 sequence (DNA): TGTGCCAGCAGGCCCGGGATTTCGAACACTGAAGCTTTCTTT. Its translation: CASRPGISNTEAFF. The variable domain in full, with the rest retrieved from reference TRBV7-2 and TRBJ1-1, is GAGVSQSPSNKVTEKGKDVELRCDPISGHTALYWYRQSLGQGLEFLIYFQGNSAPDKSGLPSDRFSAERTGGSVSTLTIQRTQQEDSAVYLCASRPGISNTEAFFGQGTRLTVV.

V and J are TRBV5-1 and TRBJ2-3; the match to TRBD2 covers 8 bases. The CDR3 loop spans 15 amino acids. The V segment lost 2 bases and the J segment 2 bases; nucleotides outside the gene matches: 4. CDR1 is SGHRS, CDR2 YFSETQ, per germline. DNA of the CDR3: TGCGCCAGCAGCTTTGTTAGCGGGGACACAGATACGCAGTATTTT. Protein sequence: CASSFVSGDTDTQYF.

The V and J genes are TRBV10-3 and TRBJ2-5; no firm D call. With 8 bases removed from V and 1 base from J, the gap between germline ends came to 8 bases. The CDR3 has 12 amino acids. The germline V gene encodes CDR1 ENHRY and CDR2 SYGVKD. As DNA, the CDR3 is TGTGCCATCGGGGAAGCCCAAGAGACCCAGTACTTC. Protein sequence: CAIGEAQETQYF.

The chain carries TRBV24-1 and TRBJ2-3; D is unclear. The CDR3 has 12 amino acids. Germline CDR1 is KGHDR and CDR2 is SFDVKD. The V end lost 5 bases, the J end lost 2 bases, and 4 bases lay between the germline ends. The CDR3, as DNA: TGTGCCACCAGTGGTTTCACAGATACGCAGTATTTT. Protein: CATSGFTDTQYF.

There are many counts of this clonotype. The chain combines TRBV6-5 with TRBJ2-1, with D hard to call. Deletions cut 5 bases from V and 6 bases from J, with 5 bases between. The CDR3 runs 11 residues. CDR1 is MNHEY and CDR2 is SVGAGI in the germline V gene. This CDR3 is CASSVSNEQFF. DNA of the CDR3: TGTGCCAGCAGTGTTAGCAATGAGCAGTTCTTC.

CDR3 sequence: CASSQGPSGGPYNEQFF. CDR3 DNA sequence: TGCGCCAGCAGCCAAGGCCCCTCGGGCGGTCCCTACAATGAGCAGTTCTTC. J is TRBJ2-1 and V is TRBV4-3, with D unclear. Between the trimmed V and J ends, which lost 1 base and 2 bases, there was a span of 15 bases. CDR1 and CDR2 (germline): LGHNA, YSLEER. CDR3 length: 17 residues.

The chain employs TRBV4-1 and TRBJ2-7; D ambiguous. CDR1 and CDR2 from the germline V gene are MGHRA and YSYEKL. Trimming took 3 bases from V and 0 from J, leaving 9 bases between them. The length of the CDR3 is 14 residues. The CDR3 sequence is CASSHRTDSYEQYF. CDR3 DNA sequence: TGCGCCAGCAGCCATAGGACCGACTCCTACGAGCAGTACTTC.

CDR3 nucleotides: TGTGCCAGCAGCTCCGGGCGATTTGGACTAGCGGATAAAAACATTCAGTACTTC. Residues: CASSSGRFGLADKNIQYF. V is TRBV11-1 and J is TRBJ2-4, with TRBD2 matching 10 bases. From germline, CDR1 is SGHAT and CDR2 FQDESV (reference sequence). The CDR3 length is 18 residues. Trimming removed 4 bases from V and 4 bases from J; junction bases left unmatched: 13.

CDR3 residues: CASTWTGGSYNSPLHF. In DNA form, the CDR3 reads TGTGCCAGCACCTGGACAGGGGGCTCCTATAATTCACCCCTCCACTTT. J is TRBJ1-6 and V is TRBV2; TRBD1 agrees at 10 bases. Germline trimming cut 7 bases from V and 0 bases from J; bases unmatched to any gene: 3. Germline lookup yields CDR1 SNHLY and CDR2 FYNNEI. CDR3 length equals 16 residues.

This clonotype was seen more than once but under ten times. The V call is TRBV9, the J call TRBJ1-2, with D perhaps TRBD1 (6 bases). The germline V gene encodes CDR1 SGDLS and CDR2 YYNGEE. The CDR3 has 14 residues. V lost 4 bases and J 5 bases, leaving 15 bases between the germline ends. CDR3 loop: CASSTTGGRYGYTF. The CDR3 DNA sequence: TGTGCCAGCAGCACAACCGGGGGGCGGTATGGCTACACCTTC.

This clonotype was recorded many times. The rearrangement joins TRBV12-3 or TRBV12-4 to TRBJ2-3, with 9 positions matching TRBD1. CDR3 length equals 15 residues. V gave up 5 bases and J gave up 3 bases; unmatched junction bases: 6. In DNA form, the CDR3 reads TGTGCCAGCAGTCCAGGACAGGGGATAACAGATACGCAGTATTTT. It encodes CASSPGQGITDTQYF.